The rows below give T cell receptor beta chains drawn from one sample of a study of blood T cell repertoires in COVID-19. Assay: immunoSEQ multiplex PCR; the TCRdb copy retains only in-frame clones and omits some. The sample includes 150,000 to 200,000 clones, about 85% of them seen just once. Material for sequencing was peripheral blood. Receptors originate from a woman in her fifties or sixties with COVID-19, enrolled during active disease. Both conserved end residues are part of each CDR3. A D gene is named only where the DNA matches it firmly. Clone sizes are given selectively: once, few, many, or a class where the clone is expanded.

clone_size	v_call	d_call	j_call	cdr3_nt	cdr3_aa
-	TRBV7-9	-	TRBJ2-2	TGTGCCAGCAGCTTAGAAGAGGGTTTAGCGGGGGAGCTGTTTTTT	CASSLEEGLAGELFF
-	TRBV19	-	TRBJ2-5	TGTGCCAGTAGTAGACAGGCCCAAGAGACCCAGTACTTC	CASSRQAQETQYF
-	TRBV7-9	-	TRBJ1-2	TGTGCCAGCAGCCATTCCCAGGGATACGGCTACACCTTC	CASSHSQGYGYTF
-	TRBV2	-	TRBJ1-3	TGTGCCAGCAGTGATAGCCTCTCTGGAAACACCATATATTTT	CASSDSLSGNTIYF
-	TRBV6-1	TRBD1	TRBJ2-3	TGTGCCAGCAGTGTTTCCGGGACAGGGGCGTTGGATACGCAGTATTTT	CASSVSGTGALDTQYF
-	TRBV27	TRBD1	TRBJ1-1	TGTGCCAGCAGTTTATGGGACAGGGGGACTGAAGCTTTCTTT	CASSLWDRGTEAFF
-	TRBV5-1	TRBD2	TRBJ2-1	TGCGCCAGCAGCCTCCGGACTAGCGGGGGCTTCTACAATGAGCAGTTCTTC	CASSLRTSGGFYNEQFF
-	TRBV28	-	TRBJ1-1	TGTGCCAGCAGTCACCCGAGGAGGGGGAACACTGAAGCTTTCTTT	CASSHPRRGNTEAFF
-	TRBV7-7	-	TRBJ2-6	TGTGCTAGCAGCTTAGCATCGGGGGGCTTCTCTGGGGCCAACGTCCTGACTTTC	CASSLASGGFSGANVLTF
-	TRBV10-3	-	TRBJ1-5	TGTGCCATCAGTGAGTCAGGCGGGGACAATCAGCCCCAGCATTTT	CAISESGGDNQPQHF
once	TRBV11-3	TRBD1	TRBJ1-4	TGTGCCAGCAGCTTTTACAGGGGACGGACGGCTGCAACTAATGAAAAACTGTTTTTT	CASSFYRGRTAATNEKLFF
-	TRBV12-5	TRBD2	TRBJ2-1	TGTGCTAGTGGTTTGGGTTATTGGGGTAGCGGGGTTTCGTCGTACAATGAGCAGTTCTTC	CASGLGYWGSGVSSYNEQFF
once	TRBV4-1	-	TRBJ2-2	TGCGCCAGCAGCCAGCCCGGACATTCGACCACCGGGGAGCTGTTTTTT	CASSQPGHSTTGELFF
-	TRBV6-6	-	TRBJ2-7	TGTGCCAGCAGTAACGAGGGCCTCTCCTACGAGCAGTACTTC	CASSNEGLSYEQYF
-	TRBV3-1/TRBV3-2	-	TRBJ1-5	TGTGCCAGCAGCCAACCCGGGAATCAGCCCCAGCATTTT	CASSQPGNQPQHF
-	TRBV2	-	TRBJ1-6	TGTGCCAGCAAGGGGGGGAGCTCCTATAATTCACCCCTCCACTTT	CASKGGSSYNSPLHF
-	TRBV9	TRBD1	TRBJ1-4	TGTGCCAGCAGCGTAAACCAGGGGGCAACTAATGAAAAACTGTTTTTT	CASSVNQGATNEKLFF
-	TRBV4-1	-	TRBJ1-5	TGCGCCAGCAGCCAAGACTCGGCAGGCCACTGGGAGCCCCAGCATTTT	CASSQDSAGHWEPQHF
-	TRBV28	TRBD1	TRBJ1-1	TGTGCCAGCAGTTTGACGGTGACAGGGGGGCTGAACACTGAAGCTTTCTTT	CASSLTVTGGLNTEAFF
-	TRBV7-2	TRBD2	TRBJ2-1	TGTGCCAGCAGCTCGCCAGGACTAGCCTCCTACAATGAGCAGTTCTTC	CASSSPGLASYNEQFF
-	TRBV6-1	TRBD2	TRBJ2-7	TGTGCCAGCAGTGAAGCGCTAATGGGAGCGGGGGGCTCCGAGCAGTACTTC	CASSEALMGAGGSEQYF
-	TRBV4-1	-	TRBJ1-5	TGCGCCAGCAGCCAACCACCGGGACAAGGCCGCAATCAGCCCCAGCATTTT	CASSQPPGQGRNQPQHF
-	TRBV9	-	TRBJ2-2	TGTGCCAGCAGCGGGGCCTTTAGACAGAAGGGGCCCATACCCTCCAGGACGAACACCGGGGAGCTGTTTTTT	CASSGAFRQKGPIPSRTNTGELFF
few	TRBV10-3	TRBD1	TRBJ1-5	TGTGCCATCAGTGATGGGGGACAGGGGGATCAGCCCCAGCATTTT	CAISDGGQGDQPQHF
-	TRBV9	-	TRBJ1-1	TGTGCCAGCAGCGTAATATCAGGGAACACTGAAGCTTTCTTT	CASSVISGNTEAFF
once	TRBV9	TRBD1	TRBJ1-3	TGTGCCAGCAGCGCGGGACAGGGGTTGGCTGGAAACACCATATATTTT	CASSAGQGLAGNTIYF
-	TRBV19	TRBD2	TRBJ2-1	TGTGCCAGTAGGGCCGGGACTAGCAGCTACAATGAGCAGTTCTTC	CASRAGTSSYNEQFF
-	TRBV30	TRBD1	TRBJ1-2	TGTGCCTGGGTCCGACAGGGAGGTTACGGCTACACCTTC	CAWVRQGGYGYTF
-	TRBV6-2/TRBV6-3	TRBD1	TRBJ2-5	TGTGCCAGCAGTCAAGGGAGGTACTCGACAGGGGAAGAGACCCAGTACTTC	CASSQGRYSTGEETQYF
-	TRBV4-2	-	TRBJ2-3	TGTGCCAGCAGCCAAGAGGCCACTAGTACCACAGATACGCAGTATTTT	CASSQEATSTTDTQYF
-	TRBV2	-	TRBJ1-1	TGTGCCAGCAGTGAAGCTAGATCGGGAGCTTTCTTT	CASSEARSGAFF
-	TRBV19	-	TRBJ2-5	TGTGCCAGTAGTACTCGCGCCACCGGGACCCAGTACTTC	CASSTRATGTQYF
few	TRBV21-1	-	TRBJ1-1	TGTGCCAGCAGCACCGCTCGGGGACAGGGGAACACTGAAGCTTTCTTT	CASSTARGQGNTEAFF
-	TRBV2	TRBD1	TRBJ2-3	TGTGCCAGCAGTGACGGACAGGGGTCAGATACGCAGTATTTT	CASSDGQGSDTQYF